Described below is a single TCR beta chain sequence and its context. What it binds is unknown. This record comes from a study of human T cells and chemical hapten exposure. Study background: Patch tests containing 0.01% DPC, applied to the upper back, were read at 6 days.

V lost 6 bases, J lost 0 bases, and 11 bases lay in between. CDR1 is SQVTM, CDR2 ANQGSEA, per germline. The CDR3 has 13 residues. Findings and limits, study-wide: The number of TCRs above 1 in 1000 frequency did not change after DPC sensitization.

Documented time point: patch test 1, 2 weeks after DPC sensitization. The treatment: therapeutic diphenylcyclopropenone sensitization with weekly scalp DPC. Each CDR3 protein is one row after TCRdb ran MiXCR on the RACE reads. The sample includes approximately 70,000 distinct CDR3 sequences, 9.8% seen only once; the top ten take 2.5% to 4%. The J gene is TRBJ1-2, the V gene TRBV29-1, with D possibly matching TRBD1 (5 bases). The input for sequencing was whole blood, taken in connection with sensitization to the hapten diphenylcyclopropenone (DPC). The clonotype originates from a woman aged 35 to 49 with alopecia areata. Some clones in this sample may be carry-over from other donors' samples. The CDR3 is CSVPDSTNYGYTF. The CDR3 nucleotides are TGCAGCGTCCCTGACAGTACTAACTATGGCTACACCTTC.